Below are 7 T cell receptor beta chains sequenced from a single sample in a study of blood T cell repertoires in COVID-19. The assay was immunoSEQ multiplex PCR, and TCRdb's table has in-frame clones only and misses some. Of some 38,000 clones in the sample, roughly 85% are singletons; the top ten hold around 45%. The sequenced sample consisted of peripheral blood. The receptors here all came from a man aged 55 to 69 with active or convalescent COVID-19.

The chain has TRBV2 and TRBJ2-1, with 9 bases lining up with TRBD1. Germline CDR1 reads SNHLY; CDR2 reads FYNNEI. This CDR3 comprises 15 residues. V shed 6 bases, J shed 2 bases, and the junction held 5 bases outside the gene matches. CDR3 DNA: TGTGCCAGCAGGCTACAGGGGGCCACCTACAATGAGCAGTTCTTC. It yields the protein CASRLQGATYNEQFF.

This sequence joins TRBV9 and TRBJ1-3, with 7 bases fitting TRBD1. This CDR3 spans 16 amino acids. Germline V gene data show CDR1 as SGDLS and CDR2 as YYNGEE. V shed 0 bases and J 2 bases; nucleotides not matched to a gene: 5. The CDR3: CASSVVGTVAGNTIYF. CDR3 nucleotide sequence: TGTGCCAGCAGCGTAGTCGGGACAGTGGCTGGAAACACCATATATTTT.

This sequence joins TRBV28 and TRBJ1-5, with D possibly TRBD1 on 6 matching bases. The CDR3 is 13 amino acids. Germline assignment: CDR1 MDHEN and CDR2 SYDVKM. Trimming pared 6 bases from V and 6 bases from J, leaving 12 bases between. CDR3 residues: CASSQQGSQPQHF. CDR3 sequence (DNA): TGTGCCAGCAGCCAACAGGGAAGTCAGCCCCAGCATTTT. Supplemented by reference TRBV28 and TRBJ1-5, the full variable domain reads DVKVTQSSRYLVKRTGEKVFLECVQDMDHENMFWYRQDPGLGLRLIYFSYDVKMKEKGDIPEGYSVSREKKERFSLILESASTNQTSMYLCASSQQGSQPQHFGDGTRLSIL.

This chain links TRBV9 with TRBJ2-3; possibly TRBD2 for D (5 bases). Germline-derived CDR1 and CDR2 are SGDLS and YYNGEE. Trimming cost V 4 bases and J 0 bases, with 12 bases left between them. The CDR3 loop spans 15 amino acids. In nucleotides, the CDR3 is TGTGCCAGCAGCCGCCTCGAGGGTAGCACAGATACGCAGTATTTT. As protein: CASSRLEGSTDTQYF.

This clone occurred once. V and J are TRBV28 and TRBJ2-1; 7 positions agree with TRBD1. The germline V gene encodes CDR1 MDHEN and CDR2 SYDVKM. Losses at the gene ends were 8 bases for V and 10 bases for J; bases not matched to a gene: 17. This CDR3 contains 15 residues. This CDR3 reads CASGEGARTSYEQFF. CDR3 nucleotides: TGTGCCAGCGGCGAGGGGGCGCGAACTTCCTACGAGCAGTTCTTC.

This chain connects TRBV5-1 to TRBJ1-4; 8 bases agree with TRBD1. The germline CDR1 and CDR2 sequences are SGHRS and YFSETQ. V shed 4 bases, J shed 6 bases, and the junction held 5 bases outside the gene matches. There are 14 residues in the CDR3. The DNA of the CDR3 is TGCGCCAGCAGCCGGACAGGGACGGATGAAAAACTGTTTTTT. This gives the protein CASSRTGTDEKLFF.

The chain recombines TRBV6-2 or TRBV6-3 with TRBJ2-3, with D possibly TRBD1 on 6 matching bases. The ends were cut back, 5 bases at V and 3 bases at J, with 18 bases in the middle. CDR1 and CDR2 from the germline V gene are MNHEY and SVGEGT. The CDR3 length is 16 residues. CDR3: CASSKQGVRGTDTQYF. In DNA form, the CDR3 reads TGTGCCAGCAGTAAACAGGGAGTACGGGGAACAGATACGCAGTATTTT.